Presented here are 8 T cell receptor beta chains from one specimen sequenced in a study of cytomegalovirus exposure and HLA in healthy donors (TCRdb year 2017). The library was made by the immunoSEQ multiplex PCR assay. TCRdb re-hosts the immuneACCESS table, in-frame sequences only. Its copies lack some clones; in the studies checked, an unresolved V gene accounts for under half of them, and the cause for the rest is not known. Recorded for this sample are 250,000 to 400,000 clones; over 75% of them occurred a single time. Roughly 0.96% of the sample is taken by the ten largest. Sequenced sample: PBMCs. These receptors originate from a man aged 30-40 years in good health and CMV-seronegative.

The chain recombines TRBV4-1 with TRBJ1-1; 7 positions agree with TRBD1. The germline CDR1 and CDR2 sequences are MGHRA and YSYEKL. With 4 bases clipped from V and 1 base from J, the junction kept 6 bases outside the gene matches. The CDR3 consists of 15 residues. The CDR3 region has the DNA TGCGCCAGCAGCCCACCTAACAGGGGGAACACTGAAGCTTTCTTT. Amino acids: CASSPPNRGNTEAFF.

This clone was found many times. The chain uses TRBV19 and TRBJ2-7; 8 nucleotides agree with TRBD1. The CDR3 is 15 residues long. The junction had 6 bases not matched to a gene; V was cut back by 4 bases and J by 1 base. CDR1 is LNHDA and CDR2 is SQIVND in the germline V gene (reference sequence). The CDR3 is CASSRGQGRSYEQYF. The CDR3 nucleotides read TGTGCCAGTAGTAGAGGACAGGGTAGATCCTACGAGCAGTACTTC.

This chain connects TRBV7-9 to TRBJ1-4; D is possibly TRBD1 (5 bases). V was cut by 5 bases and J by 6 bases, with 16 bases left in between. The CDR3 has 15 residues. Germline assignment: CDR1 SEHNR and CDR2 FQNEAQ (reference sequence). The CDR3, as DNA: TGTGCCAGCAGCCCACGGGGGTCTCGTGATGAAAAACTGTTTTTT. Its protein is CASSPRGSRDEKLFF. Using reference TRBV7-9 and TRBJ1-4 for the parts outside the CDR3, the full variable domain is DTGVSQNPRHKITKRGQNVTFRCDPISEHNRLYWYRQTLGQGPEFLTYFQNEAQLEKSRLLSDRFSAERPKGSFSTLEIQRTEQGDSAMYLCASSPRGSRDEKLFFGSGTQLSVL.

This chain links TRBV6-5 with TRBJ1-4, with 7 bases aligning to TRBD1. The CDR3 length is 15 residues. V lost 2 bases and J lost 7; bases outside the gene matches: 7. Germline CDR1 is MNHEY and CDR2 is SVGAGI. The CDR3 loop is CASSYTGAGSEKLFF. The CDR3 DNA sequence: TGTGCCAGCAGTTACACAGGGGCGGGGAGTGAAAAACTGTTTTTT.

This chain connects TRBV6-1 to TRBJ2-6, with a tentative D call TRBD1 (6 bases). Per the germline V gene, CDR1 is MNHNS and CDR2 is SASEGT. Deletions cut 7 bases from V and 1 base from J, with 11 bases between. CDR3 length: 15 residues. CDR3 DNA sequence: TGTGCCAGCAAGGACAGTTCTTCTGGGGCCAACGTCCTGACTTTC. It yields the protein CASKDSSSGANVLTF.

The chain joins TRBV19 to TRBJ2-3, with 8 bases that match TRBD2. Trimming at V came to 2 bases and at J to 1 base, leaving 2 bases not matched to a gene. The V gene's germline CDR1 is LNHDA and CDR2 SQIVND (reference sequence). The CDR3 totals 15 residues. DNA of the CDR3: TGTGCCAGTAGTATATCACTAGCGGGCACAGATACGCAGTATTTT. It translates to CASSISLAGTDTQYF.

The chain has TRBV5-6 and TRBJ1-5; D gene ambiguous. Germline CDR1 reads SGHDT; CDR2 reads YYEEEE. V lost 1 base, J lost 2 bases, and 13 bases lay in between. This CDR3 region has 16 residues. The CDR3: CASSLSSQLGNQPQHF. Here the CDR3 DNA reads TGTGCCAGCAGCTTGAGTAGTCAACTGGGCAATCAGCCCCAGCATTTT.

The chain is built from TRBV6-6 and TRBJ1-1; 9 bases are shared with TRBD1. The CDR3 is 16 residues long. Germline assignment: CDR1 MNHNY and CDR2 SVGAGI (reference sequence). With V trimmed by 0 bases and J by 2 bases, 4 bases remained unmatched. The CDR3 loop is CASSYSIQGANTEAFF. The CDR3 DNA follows: TGTGCCAGCAGTTACTCGATACAGGGGGCAAACACTGAAGCTTTCTTT.